Each of the 24 T cell receptor beta chains below was sequenced from the same sample in a study of T cell clonotyping in hematopoietic cell transplantation. Generated by immunoSEQ multiplex PCR, the TCRdb table keeps only in-frame clones and is missing some. The sample lists about 16,000 clones; 71% were seen once. Sequencing input: peripheral blood mononuclear cells. These receptor sequences come from an older woman in good health. Some clones in this sample may be carry-over from other donors' samples.

In this sample, this clone turned up once. This sequence joins TRBV6-6 and TRBJ1-5, with D hard to call. The CDR3 sequence is 14 residues long. CDR1 and CDR2 from the germline V gene are MNHNY and SVGAGI (reference sequence). V lost 8 bases and J 3 bases, leaving 14 bases between the germline ends. The CDR3 sequence: CASYGSRSNQPQHF. CDR3 DNA sequence: TGTGCCAGCTACGGCAGTAGGTCCAATCAGCCCCAGCATTTT.

This clone was seen only a few times. The chain has TRBV9 and TRBJ1-2; D unresolved. Germline loops: CDR1 SGDLS, CDR2 YYNGEE. The CDR3 totals 14 residues. Trimming cost V 0 bases and J 2 bases, with 8 bases left between them. The CDR3 reads CASSVAKTNYGYTF. In nucleotides, the CDR3 is TGTGCCAGCAGCGTAGCCAAAACGAACTATGGCTACACCTTC.

The CDR3 sequence: CASSQSAGEVGDTQYF. CDR3 coding DNA: TGCGCCAGCAGCCAATCCGCGGGGGAGGTTGGAGATACGCAGTATTTT. This chain connects TRBV4-3 to TRBJ2-3; 7 bases agree with TRBD2. Per germline, CDR1 LGHNA and CDR2 YSLEER. The CDR3 spans 16 residues. The J segment lost 5 bases and the V segment lost 2 bases, leaving 10 bases of the junction unmatched.

The J gene is TRBJ1-4, the V gene TRBV28; 10 bases map to TRBD1. The J call may be mistaken, given a closer DNA end match to TRBJ2-2. The CDR3 spans 17 residues. Germline CDR1 and CDR2: MDHEN and SYDVKM. The CDR3 region has the DNA TGTGCCAGCACCTGGATTGGGCCGACAGGGGGCATAGGGGAGCTGTTTTTT. The encoded protein is CASTWIGPTGGIGELFF.

V gene TRBV28 combines with J gene TRBJ2-1; D is perhaps TRBD2 (6 bases). This CDR3 contains 14 residues. Germline V CDR1 and CDR2: MDHEN, SYDVKM. Deletions cut 7 bases from V and 5 bases from J, with 15 bases between. The CDR3 sequence: CASTAREFHNEQFF. In DNA form, the CDR3 reads TGTGCCAGCACCGCCCGGGAGTTCCACAATGAGCAGTTCTTC.

This chain joins TRBV7-2 and TRBJ2-5; 8 nucleotides match TRBD1. V lost 4 bases and J lost 4; bases outside the gene matches: 2. Germline V CDR1 and CDR2: SGHTA, FQGNSA. This CDR3 region has 13 residues. The CDR3 bases are TGTGCCAGCAGCTCCGGGACAGGAGAGACCCAGTACTTC. It specifies CASSSGTGETQYF.

V usage is TRBV4-2 and J usage is TRBJ1-2; D not certain. V shed 0 bases and J shed 2 bases, with 10 bases lying between them. The CDR3 is made up of 15 amino acids. Germline V CDR1 and CDR2: LGHNA, YNFKEQ. The CDR3 protein is CASSQERAGNYGYTF. CDR3 DNA: TGTGCCAGCAGCCAAGAGCGGGCGGGAAACTATGGCTACACCTTC.

In this sample, this clone turned up a few times. This chain links TRBV19 with TRBJ1-6; TRBD1 matches at 9 bases. The germline CDR1 and CDR2 sequences are LNHDA and SQIVND (reference sequence). V was clipped by 2 bases and J by 7 bases; unmatched bases: 6. CDR3 size: 16 residues. DNA for the CDR3: TGTGCCAGTAGTATAAATATGGGACAGGGAAATTCACCCCTCCACTTT. Translation: CASSINMGQGNSPLHF.

Only a few counts were recorded for this clone. The chain couples TRBV5-5 to TRBJ2-2; 7 bases agree with TRBD1. Looked up from germline, CDR1 is SGHKS and CDR2 is YYEKEE (reference sequence). Losses at the gene ends were 3 bases for V and 8 bases for J; bases not matched to a gene: 13. This CDR3 is 16 amino acids long. The chain's CDR3 is CASSSTGTVTSGELFF. In DNA, the CDR3 is TGTGCCAGCAGCTCGACCGGGACAGTTACTTCGGGGGAGCTGTTTTTT.

The chain is built from TRBV29-1 and TRBJ2-1; perhaps TRBD1 as D (6 bases). V lost 7 bases, J lost 6 bases, and 22 bases lay in between. Germline V lookup: CDR1 SQVTM, CDR2 ANQGSEA. This CDR3 has 15 residues. CDR3 loop: CSARKGAGVGNEQFF. In DNA form, the CDR3 reads TGCAGCGCTAGAAAAGGGGCAGGGGTAGGCAATGAGCAGTTCTTC.

This clone showed up just a few times. V usage is TRBV28 and J usage is TRBJ1-6, with 9 positions matching TRBD1. CDR1 is MDHEN, CDR2 SYDVKM, per germline. The V gene end was trimmed by 5 bases and the J gene end by 7 bases; junction bases not matched to a gene: 6. The CDR3 length is 15 residues. In DNA form, the CDR3 reads TGTGCCAGCAGTCCCCGACAGGGGGGCAATTCACCCCTCCACTTT. Its protein is CASSPRQGGNSPLHF.

This clone has only one observation. The chain has TRBV4-1 and TRBJ1-6; 7 nucleotides line up with TRBD1. The CDR3 runs 18 residues. V lost 4 bases and J lost 2; bases outside the gene matches: 11. Germline V gives CDR1 MGHRA, CDR2 YSYEKL. The CDR3 coding sequence is TGCGCCAGCAGCCCCGGGGGAGGGGGCGGCCCCTATAATTCACCCCTCCACTTT. Residues: CASSPGGGGGPYNSPLHF.

The chain recombines TRBV30 with TRBJ1-3, with TRBD1 as a possible D gene (5 bases). The CDR3 has 14 residues. Trimming stripped 0 bases from V and 3 bases from J, with 9 bases between. CDR1 GTSNPN and CDR2 SVGIG come from the germline V gene (reference sequence). The CDR3 loop is CAWSVGADGNTIYF. The CDR3 region has the DNA TGTGCCTGGAGTGTAGGGGCAGATGGAAACACCATATATTTT.

V and J are TRBV21-1 and TRBJ2-7. TRBV21-1 is marked as a pseudogene. The CDR3 totals 16 residues. This CDR3 is CASSPQRRRTALEQYF. The CDR3 coding sequence is TGTGCCAGCAGCCCACAAAGGCGTCGGACCGCTCTCGAGCAGTACTTC.

This clone was seen once. V usage is TRBV7-2 and J usage is TRBJ2-2; 14 nucleotides match TRBD2. The CDR3 covers 17 residues. Germline V lookup: CDR1 SGHTA, CDR2 FQGNSA. V gave up 1 base and J gave up 5 bases; unmatched junction bases: 3. The CDR3 bases are TGTGCCAGCAGCTTAGTAGGACTAGCGGGAGGTACCGGGGAGCTGTTTTTT. It is translated as CASSLVGLAGGTGELFF.

The chain combines TRBV2 with TRBJ2-5; D not certain. This CDR3 has 13 amino acids. Trimming took off 8 bases at V and 5 bases at J, with 15 bases between the two ends. Germline assignment: CDR1 SNHLY and CDR2 FYNNEI. The CDR3 reads CASDPSGFETQYF. In DNA form, the CDR3 reads TGTGCCAGCGATCCAAGTGGGTTCGAGACCCAGTACTTC.

The J gene is TRBJ1-2, the V gene TRBV5-1, with TRBD1 as a possible D gene (6 bases). V lost 0 bases, J lost 5 bases, and 17 bases lay in between. Germline CDR1 and CDR2: SGHRS and YFSETQ. The CDR3 contains 16 residues. CDR3 coding DNA: TGCGCCAGCAGCTTGGCCGGGGGCAGGGAGAGATATGGCTACACCTTC. It codes for CASSLAGGRERYGYTF.

V is TRBV30 and J is TRBJ1-1, with D uncertain. The CDR3 covers 13 residues. V was cut by 1 base and J by 6 bases, with 12 bases left in between. In germline, CDR1 is GTSNPN, CDR2 SVGIG (reference sequence). CDR3 nucleotide sequence: TGTGCCTGGAGTGGGTCGGGTTTCTCTGAAGCTTTCTTT. This encodes CAWSGSGFSEAFF.

The chain joins TRBV6-1 to TRBJ1-1; D not resolved. The CDR3 spans 13 residues. V gave up 8 bases and J gave up 5 bases, with 15 bases separating them. In germline, CDR1 is MNHNS, CDR2 SASEGT. In DNA form, the CDR3 reads TGTGCCAGCGGCCAAGAGATGGGAACTGAAGCTTTCTTT. Protein: CASGQEMGTEAFF.

V and J are TRBV7-2 and TRBJ2-7, with D unresolved. In germline, CDR1 is SGHTA, CDR2 FQGNSA. The V end was cut by 7 bases, the J end by 5 bases, with 15 bases between. This CDR3 region has 13 residues. The CDR3 region is CASTQLVYDEQYF. CDR3 nucleotide sequence: TGTGCCAGCACCCAATTGGTATACGACGAGCAGTACTTC.

V usage is TRBV30 and J usage is TRBJ2-3, with D unclear. The length of the CDR3 is 12 residues. The V gene's germline CDR1 is GTSNPN and CDR2 SVGIG (reference sequence). V was trimmed by 8 bases and J by 2 bases, leaving 11 bases between them. The chain's CDR3 is CAADGFTDTQYF. The DNA for the CDR3 is TGTGCCGCCGATGGATTCACAGATACGCAGTATTTT.

This clone was seen a handful of times. The chain has TRBV6-5 and TRBJ2-2, with 8 bases identical to TRBD1. Per germline, CDR1 MNHEY and CDR2 SVGAGI. There are 15 residues in the CDR3. Germline trimming cut 6 bases from V and 6 bases from J; bases unmatched to any gene: 9. This CDR3 is CASRRDRSPAGELFF. In nucleotides, the CDR3 is TGTGCCAGCAGGCGGGACAGGAGTCCGGCCGGGGAGCTGTTTTTT.

The chain carries TRBV5-1 and TRBJ1-6; no firm D call. Trimming pared 4 bases from V and 10 bases from J, leaving 9 bases between. CDR3 length equals 12 residues. Germline V gives CDR1 SGHRS, CDR2 YFSETQ. The CDR3 reads CASSDSGSPLHF. CDR3 coding DNA: TGCGCCAGCAGCGACTCGGGATCACCCCTCCACTTT.

This chain connects TRBV19 to TRBJ1-1, with D hard to call. V lost 6 bases, J lost 10 bases, and 18 bases lay in between. Germline-derived CDR1 and CDR2 are LNHDA and SQIVND (reference sequence). This CDR3 has 13 amino acids. This CDR3 reads CASSPLDGRSAFF. The CDR3, as DNA: TGTGCCAGTAGCCCCCTCGACGGCCGGTCAGCTTTCTTT. Full variable domain (remainder filled in from reference TRBV19 and TRBJ1-1): DGGITQSPKYLFRKEGQNVTLSCEQNLNHDAMYWYRQDPGQGLRLIYYSQIVNDFQKGDIAEGYSVSREKKESFPLTVTSAQKNPTAFYLCASSPLDGRSAFFGQGTRLTVV.